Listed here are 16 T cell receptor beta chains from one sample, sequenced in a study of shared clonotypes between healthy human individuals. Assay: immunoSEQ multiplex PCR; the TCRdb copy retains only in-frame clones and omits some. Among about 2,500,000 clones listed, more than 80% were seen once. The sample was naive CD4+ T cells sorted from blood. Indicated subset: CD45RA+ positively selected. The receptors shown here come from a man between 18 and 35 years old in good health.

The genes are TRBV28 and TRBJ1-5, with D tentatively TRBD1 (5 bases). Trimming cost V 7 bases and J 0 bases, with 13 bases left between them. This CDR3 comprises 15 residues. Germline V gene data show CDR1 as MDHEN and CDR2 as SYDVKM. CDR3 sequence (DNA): TGTGCCAGCACCCCTGGGGGTTATAGCAATCAGCCCCAGCATTTT. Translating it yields CASTPGGYSNQPQHF.

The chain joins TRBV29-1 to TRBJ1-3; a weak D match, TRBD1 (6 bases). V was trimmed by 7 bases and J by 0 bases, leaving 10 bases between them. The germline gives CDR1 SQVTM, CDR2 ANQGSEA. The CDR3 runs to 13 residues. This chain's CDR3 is CSAHRDSGNTIYF. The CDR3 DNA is TGCAGCGCTCACAGGGACTCTGGAAACACCATATATTTT. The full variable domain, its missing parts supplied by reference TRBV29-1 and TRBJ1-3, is SAVISQKPSRDICQRGTSLTIQCQVDSQVTMMFWYRQQPGQSLTLIATANQGSEATYESGFVIDKFPISRPNLTFSTLTVSNMSPEDSSIYLCSAHRDSGNTIYFGEGSWLTVV.

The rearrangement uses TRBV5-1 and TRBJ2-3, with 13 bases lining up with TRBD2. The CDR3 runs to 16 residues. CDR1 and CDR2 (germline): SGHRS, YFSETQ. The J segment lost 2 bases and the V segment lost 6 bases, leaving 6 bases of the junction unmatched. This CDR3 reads CASTRTSGSPTDTQYF. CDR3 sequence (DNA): TGCGCCAGCACTCGGACTAGCGGGAGCCCCACAGATACGCAGTATTTT. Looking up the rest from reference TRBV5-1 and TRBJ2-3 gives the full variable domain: KAGVTQTPRYLIKTRGQQVTLSCSPISGHRSVSWYQQTPGQGLQFLFEYFSETQRNKGNFPGRFSGRQFSNSRSEMNVSTLELGDSALYLCASTRTSGSPTDTQYFGPGTRLTVL.

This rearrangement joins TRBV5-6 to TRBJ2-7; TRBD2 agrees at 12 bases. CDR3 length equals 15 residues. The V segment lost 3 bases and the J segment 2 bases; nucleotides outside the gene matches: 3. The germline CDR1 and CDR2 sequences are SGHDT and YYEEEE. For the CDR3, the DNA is TGTGCCAGCAGCTCCCGACTAGCGGGGGCCTACGAGCAGTACTTC. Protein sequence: CASSSRLAGAYEQYF. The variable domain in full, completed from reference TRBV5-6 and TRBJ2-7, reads DAGVTQSPTHLIKTRGQQVTLRCSPKSGHDTVSWYQQALGQGPQFIFQYYEEEERQRGNFPDRFSGHQFPNYSSELNVNALLLGDSALYLCASSSRLAGAYEQYFGPGTRLTVT.

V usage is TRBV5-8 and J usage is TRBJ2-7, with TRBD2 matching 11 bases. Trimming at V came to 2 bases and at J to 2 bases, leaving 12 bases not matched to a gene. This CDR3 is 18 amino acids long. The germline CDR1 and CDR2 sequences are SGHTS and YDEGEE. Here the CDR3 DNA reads TGTGCCAGCAGCTTCTTTACCGGGACTAGCGGTTATACCTACGAGCAGTACTTC. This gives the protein CASSFFTGTSGYTYEQYF.

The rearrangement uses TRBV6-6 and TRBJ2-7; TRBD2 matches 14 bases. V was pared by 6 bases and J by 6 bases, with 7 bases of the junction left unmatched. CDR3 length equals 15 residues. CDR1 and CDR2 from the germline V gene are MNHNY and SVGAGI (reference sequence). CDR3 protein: CASSHGTSGSVEQYF. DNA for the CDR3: TGTGCCAGCAGCCACGGGACTAGCGGGAGTGTCGAGCAGTACTTC.

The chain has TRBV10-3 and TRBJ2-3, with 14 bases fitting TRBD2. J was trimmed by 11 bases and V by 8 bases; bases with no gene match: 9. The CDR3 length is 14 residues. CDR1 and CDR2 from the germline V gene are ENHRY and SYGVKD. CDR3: CAIPRTSGGPGQYF. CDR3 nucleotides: TGTGCCATCCCTAGGACTAGCGGGGGGCCTGGGCAGTATTTT.

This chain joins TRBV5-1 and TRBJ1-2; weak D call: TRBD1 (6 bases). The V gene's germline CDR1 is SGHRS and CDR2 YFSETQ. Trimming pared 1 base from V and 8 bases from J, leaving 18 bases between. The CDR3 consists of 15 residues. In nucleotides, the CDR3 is TGCGCCAGCAGCTTGACAAGACAGGTCTGGGGAGGCTACACCTTC. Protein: CASSLTRQVWGGYTF.

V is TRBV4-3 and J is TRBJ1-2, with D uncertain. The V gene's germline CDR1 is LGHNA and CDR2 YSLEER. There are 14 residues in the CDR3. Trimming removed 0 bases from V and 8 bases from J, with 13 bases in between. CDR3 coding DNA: TGCGCCAGCAGCCAAGAGAGAGCCCAGATCGGCTACACCTTC. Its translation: CASSQERAQIGYTF.

The CDR3, as DNA: TGCGCCAGCAGCCAAGCCCAGGGGGGACGGGTTGGTCAGCCCCAGCATTTT. It is translated as CASSQAQGGRVGQPQHF. The chain uses TRBV4-1 and TRBJ1-5, with 7 bases identical to TRBD1. From germline, CDR1 is MGHRA and CDR2 YSYEKL. After removal of 1 base from V and 6 bases from J, the junction contained 12 bases not matched to a gene. The CDR3 runs 17 residues.

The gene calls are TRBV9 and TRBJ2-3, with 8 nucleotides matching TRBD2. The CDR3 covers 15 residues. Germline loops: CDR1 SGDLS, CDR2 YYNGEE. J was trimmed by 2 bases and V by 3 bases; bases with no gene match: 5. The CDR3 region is CASSGSGRHTDTQYF. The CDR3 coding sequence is TGTGCCAGCAGCGGCAGCGGGAGACACACAGATACGCAGTATTTT.

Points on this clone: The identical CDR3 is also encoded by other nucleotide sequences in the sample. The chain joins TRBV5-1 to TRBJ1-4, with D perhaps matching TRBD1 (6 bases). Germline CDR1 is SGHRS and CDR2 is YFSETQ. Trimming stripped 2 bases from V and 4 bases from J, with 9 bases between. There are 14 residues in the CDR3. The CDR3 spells CASSLQGYNEKLFF. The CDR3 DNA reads TGCGCCAGCAGCTTACAGGGATATAATGAAAAACTGTTTTTT.

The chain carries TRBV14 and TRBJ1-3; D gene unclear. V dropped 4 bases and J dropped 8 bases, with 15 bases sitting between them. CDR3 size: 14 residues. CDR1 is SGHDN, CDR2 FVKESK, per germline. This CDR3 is CASSPALMMDTIYF. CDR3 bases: TGTGCCAGCAGCCCAGCCCTCATGATGGACACCATATATTTT.

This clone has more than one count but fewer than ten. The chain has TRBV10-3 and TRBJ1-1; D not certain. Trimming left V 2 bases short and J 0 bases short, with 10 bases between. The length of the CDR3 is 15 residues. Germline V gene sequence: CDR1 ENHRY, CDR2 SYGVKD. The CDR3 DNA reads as TGTGCCATCAGTGAGAGGGCAGGAATGAACACTGAAGCTTTCTTT. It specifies CAISERAGMNTEAFF.

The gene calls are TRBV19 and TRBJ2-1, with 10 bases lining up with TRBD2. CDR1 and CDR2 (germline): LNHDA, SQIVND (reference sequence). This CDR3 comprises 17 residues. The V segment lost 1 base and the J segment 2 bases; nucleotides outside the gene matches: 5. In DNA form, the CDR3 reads TGTGCCAGTAGTATAGGTCCTAGCGGGAGCACCTACAATGAGCAGTTCTTC. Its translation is CASSIGPSGSTYNEQFF.

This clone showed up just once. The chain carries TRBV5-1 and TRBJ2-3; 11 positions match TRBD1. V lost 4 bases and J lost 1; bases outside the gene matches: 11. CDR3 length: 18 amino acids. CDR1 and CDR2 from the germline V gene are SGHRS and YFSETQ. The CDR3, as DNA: TGCGCCAGCAGCGGCGGACAGGGGGCTCCTCGGGGCACAGATACGCAGTATTTT. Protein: CASSGGQGAPRGTDTQYF.